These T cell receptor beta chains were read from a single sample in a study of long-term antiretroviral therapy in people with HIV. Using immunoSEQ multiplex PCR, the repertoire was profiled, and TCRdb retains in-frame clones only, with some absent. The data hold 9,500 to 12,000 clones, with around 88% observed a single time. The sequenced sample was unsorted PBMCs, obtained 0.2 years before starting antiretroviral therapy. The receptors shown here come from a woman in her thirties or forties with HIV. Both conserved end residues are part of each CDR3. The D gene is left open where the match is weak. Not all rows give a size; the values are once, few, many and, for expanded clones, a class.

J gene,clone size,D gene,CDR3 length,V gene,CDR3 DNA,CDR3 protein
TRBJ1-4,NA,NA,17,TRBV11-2,TGTGCCAGCAGCCCTGGTTTGGTAGTTCTGGGAGGCGAAAAACTGTTTTTT,CASSPGLVVLGGEKLFF
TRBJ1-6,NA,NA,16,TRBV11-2,TGTGCCAGCAGCTTAGCCCGGTCTCTTTATAATTCACCCCTCCACTTT,CASSLARSLYNSPLHF
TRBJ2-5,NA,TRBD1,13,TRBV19,TGTGCCAGTAGTGGGACAGGGCGAGAGACCCAGTACTTC,CASSGTGRETQYF
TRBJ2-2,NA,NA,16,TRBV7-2,TGTGCCAGCAGCCCGGCAGGACACCACCCCACCGGGGAGCTGTTTTTT,CASSPAGHHPTGELFF
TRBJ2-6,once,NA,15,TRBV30,TGTGCCTGGAGTGTACTTGTCTCTGGGGCCAACGTCCTGACTTTC,CAWSVLVSGANVLTF
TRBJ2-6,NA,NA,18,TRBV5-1,TGCGCCAGCAGCTTGATGCAGGGCCCCCATTCTGGGGCCAACGTCCTGACTTTC,CASSLMQGPHSGANVLTF
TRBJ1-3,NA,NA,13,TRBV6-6,TGTGCCAGCAGTTACTCCGAGGCAAACACCATATATTTT,CASSYSEANTIYF
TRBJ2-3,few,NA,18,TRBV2,TGTGCCAGCAGTGGACCATTTGATTCGCGGGAACACCCAGATACGCAGTATTTT,CASSGPFDSREHPDTQYF
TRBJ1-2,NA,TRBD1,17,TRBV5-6,TGTGCCAGCAGCTATGTGCGGACAGGGGGATCTAACTATGGCTACACCTTC,CASSYVRTGGSNYGYTF
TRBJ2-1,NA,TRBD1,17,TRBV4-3,TGCGCCAGCAGCCAAGATCCCGGGACAGGGTACCACAGTGAGCAGTTCTTC,CASSQDPGTGYHSEQFF
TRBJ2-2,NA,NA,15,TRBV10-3,TGTGCCATCAGGAAGGGGGGTGAGGACACCGGGGAGCTGTTTTTT,CAIRKGGEDTGELFF
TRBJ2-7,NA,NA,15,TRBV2,TGTGCCAGCGGACCTGCAACCGGGCTGCCCCACGAGCAGTACTTC,CASGPATGLPHEQYF
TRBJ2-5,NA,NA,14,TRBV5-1,TGCGCCAGCAGCCGGGACTCCCCCCAAGAGACCCAGTACTTC,CASSRDSPQETQYF
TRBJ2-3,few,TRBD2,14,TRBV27,TGTGCCAGCAGTTCCCCTAGCGGGACGGGGACGCAGTATTTT,CASSSPSGTGTQYF
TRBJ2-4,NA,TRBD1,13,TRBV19,TGTGCCAGTAGTGGGACAGGGAAAAACATTCAGTACTTC,CASSGTGKNIQYF
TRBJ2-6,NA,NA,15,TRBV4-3,TGCGCCAGCAGCCAGGATATTGGAGGGACACCCGTCCTGACTTTC,CASSQDIGGTPVLTF
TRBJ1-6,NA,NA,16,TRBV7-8,TGTGCCAGCAGCTTAGTCGGAGGGGCGGTCAGTTCACCCCTCCACTTT,CASSLVGGAVSSPLHF
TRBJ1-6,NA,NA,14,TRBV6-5,TGTGCCAGCAGCAAACAGCGGCACTTATCACCCCTCCACTTT,CASSKQRHLSPLHF
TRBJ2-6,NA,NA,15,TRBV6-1,TGTGCCAGCAGTGAGACTAGAGCTGGGGCCAACGTCCTGACTTTC,CASSETRAGANVLTF
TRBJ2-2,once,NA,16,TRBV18,TGTGCCAGCTCACTCACTAGTGACGCGAACACCGGGGAGCTGTTTTTT,CASSLTSDANTGELFF
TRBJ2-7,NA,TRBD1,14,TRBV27,TGTGCCAGCAGTTTATTCGGACAGGGCTACGAGCAGTACTTC,CASSLFGQGYEQYF
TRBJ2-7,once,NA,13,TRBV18,TGTGCCAGCTCACCACAAAGGACCTACGAGCAGTACTTC,CASSPQRTYEQYF
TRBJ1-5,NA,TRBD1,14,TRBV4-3,TGCGCCAGCAGCCACTCCAGGGGGGTTCAGCCCCAGCATTTT,CASSHSRGVQPQHF
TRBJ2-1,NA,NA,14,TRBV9,TGTGCCAGCAGCGTTTCCTCGACATTCCATGAGCAGTTCTTC,CASSVSSTFHEQFF
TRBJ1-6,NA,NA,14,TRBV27,TGTGCCAGCAGTATTAGCTCCTATAATTCACCCCTCCACTTT,CASSISSYNSPLHF
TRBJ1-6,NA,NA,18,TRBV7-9,TGTGCCAGCAGCTTGGATGCAGGGGCCAGCTCCTATAATTCACCCCTCCACTTT,CASSLDAGASSYNSPLHF
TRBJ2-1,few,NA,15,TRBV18,TGTGCCAGCTCACCACCGAAGGGACTTAACAATGAGCAGTTCTTC,CASSPPKGLNNEQFF